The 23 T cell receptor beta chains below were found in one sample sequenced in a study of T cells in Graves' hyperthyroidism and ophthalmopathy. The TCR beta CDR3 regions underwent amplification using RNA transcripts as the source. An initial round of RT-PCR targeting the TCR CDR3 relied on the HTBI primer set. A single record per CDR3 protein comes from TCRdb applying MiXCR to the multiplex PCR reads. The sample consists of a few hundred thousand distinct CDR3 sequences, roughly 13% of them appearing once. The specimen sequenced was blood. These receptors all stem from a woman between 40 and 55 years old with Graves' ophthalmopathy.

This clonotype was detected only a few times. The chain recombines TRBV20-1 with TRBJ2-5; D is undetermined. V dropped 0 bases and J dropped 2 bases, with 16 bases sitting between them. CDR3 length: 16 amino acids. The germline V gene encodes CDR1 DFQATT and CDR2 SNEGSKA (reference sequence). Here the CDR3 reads CSARDWVEHSQETQYF. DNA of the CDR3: TGCAGTGCTAGAGATTGGGTGGAACACTCACAAGAGACCCAGTACTTC.

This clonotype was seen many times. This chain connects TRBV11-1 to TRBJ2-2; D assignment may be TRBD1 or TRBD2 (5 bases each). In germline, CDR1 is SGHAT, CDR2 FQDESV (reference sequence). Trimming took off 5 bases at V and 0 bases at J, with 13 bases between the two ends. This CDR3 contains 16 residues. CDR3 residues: CASSRLWDANTGELFF. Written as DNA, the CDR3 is TGTGCCAGCAGCCGATTATGGGACGCGAACACCGGGGAGCTGTTTTTT.

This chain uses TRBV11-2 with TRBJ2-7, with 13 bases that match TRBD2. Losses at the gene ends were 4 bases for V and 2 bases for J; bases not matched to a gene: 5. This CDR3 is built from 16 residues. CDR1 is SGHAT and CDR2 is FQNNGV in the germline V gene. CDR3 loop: CASSSTGTSGTYEQYF. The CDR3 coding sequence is TGTGCCAGCAGCTCGACCGGGACTAGCGGGACCTACGAGCAGTACTTC.

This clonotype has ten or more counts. CDR3 region: CASSRNRGSTDTQYF. The CDR3 DNA reads as TGTGCCAGCAGTCGGAACAGGGGATCGACAGATACGCAGTATTTT. The rearrangement links TRBV12-3 or TRBV12-4 to TRBJ2-3; TRBD1 matches 7 bases. V shed 5 bases and J 3 bases; nucleotides not matched to a gene: 8. The CDR3 is 15 amino acids.

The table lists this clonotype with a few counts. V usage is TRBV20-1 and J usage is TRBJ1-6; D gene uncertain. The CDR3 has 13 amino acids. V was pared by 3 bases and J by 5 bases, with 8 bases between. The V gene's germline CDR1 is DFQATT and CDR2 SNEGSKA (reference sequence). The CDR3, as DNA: TGCAGTGCTAGTGAGACCAATAATTCACCCCTCCACTTT. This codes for CSASETNNSPLHF.

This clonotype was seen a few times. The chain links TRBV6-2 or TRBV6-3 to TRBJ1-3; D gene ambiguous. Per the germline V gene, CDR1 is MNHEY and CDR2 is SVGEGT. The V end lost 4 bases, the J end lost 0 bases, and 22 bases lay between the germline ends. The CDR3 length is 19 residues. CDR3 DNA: TGTGCCAGCAGTTCTCTCAGACCCCAGAGGGTTGACTCTGGAAACACCATATATTTT. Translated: CASSSLRPQRVDSGNTIYF.

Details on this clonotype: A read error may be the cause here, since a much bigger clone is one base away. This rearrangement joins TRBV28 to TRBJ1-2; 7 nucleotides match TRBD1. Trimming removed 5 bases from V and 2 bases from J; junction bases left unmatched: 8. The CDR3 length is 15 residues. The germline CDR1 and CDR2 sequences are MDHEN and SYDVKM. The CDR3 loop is CASSRSETGNYGYTF. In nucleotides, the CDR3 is TGTGCCAGCAGTCGCTCCGAGACAGGGAACTATGGCTACACCTTC.

The CDR3 here is CASSTMQGQGAYGYTF. The CDR3 DNA sequence: TGTGCCAGCAGTACGATGCAGGGACAGGGGGCCTATGGCTACACCTTC. The J gene is TRBJ1-2, the V gene TRBV12-3 or TRBV12-4; TRBD1 matches at 12 bases. This CDR3 is 16 amino acids long. V gave up 5 bases and J gave up 4 bases; unmatched junction bases: 8.

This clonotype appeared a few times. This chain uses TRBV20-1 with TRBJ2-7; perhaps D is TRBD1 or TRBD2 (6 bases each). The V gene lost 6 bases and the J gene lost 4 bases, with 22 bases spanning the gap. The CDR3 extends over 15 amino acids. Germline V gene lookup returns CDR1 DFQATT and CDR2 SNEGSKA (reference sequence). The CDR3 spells CSAINLAEGGYEQYF. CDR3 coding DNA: TGCAGTGCAATAAATTTAGCGGAGGGGGGTTACGAGCAGTACTTC.

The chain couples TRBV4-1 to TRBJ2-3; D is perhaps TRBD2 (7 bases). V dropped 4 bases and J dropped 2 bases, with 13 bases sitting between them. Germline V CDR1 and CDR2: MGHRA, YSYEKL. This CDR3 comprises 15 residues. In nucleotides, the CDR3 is TGCGCCAGCAGCCCGCGGGGGCTGTACACAGATACGCAGTATTTT. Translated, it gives CASSPRGLYTDTQYF.

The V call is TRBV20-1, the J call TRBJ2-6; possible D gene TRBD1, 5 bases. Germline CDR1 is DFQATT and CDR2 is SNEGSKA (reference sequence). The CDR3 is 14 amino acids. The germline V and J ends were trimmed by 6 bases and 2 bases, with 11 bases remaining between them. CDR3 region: CSAGRVTGANVLTF. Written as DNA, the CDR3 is TGCAGTGCCGGCAGGGTTACTGGGGCCAACGTCCTGACTTTC.

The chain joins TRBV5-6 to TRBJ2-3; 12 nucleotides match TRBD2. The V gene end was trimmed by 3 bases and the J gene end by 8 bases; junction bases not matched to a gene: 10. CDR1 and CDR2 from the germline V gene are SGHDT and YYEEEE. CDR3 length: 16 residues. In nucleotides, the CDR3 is TGTGCCAGCAGCTGGCGACTAGCGGGAGCGATAGGTACGCAGTATTTT. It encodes CASSWRLAGAIGTQYF.

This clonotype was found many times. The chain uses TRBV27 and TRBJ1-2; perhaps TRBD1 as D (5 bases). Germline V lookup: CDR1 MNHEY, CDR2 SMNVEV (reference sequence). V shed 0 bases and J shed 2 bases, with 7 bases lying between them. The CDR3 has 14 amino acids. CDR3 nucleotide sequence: TGTGCCAGCAGTTTATCGACAGACAACTATGGCTACACCTTC. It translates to CASSLSTDNYGYTF.

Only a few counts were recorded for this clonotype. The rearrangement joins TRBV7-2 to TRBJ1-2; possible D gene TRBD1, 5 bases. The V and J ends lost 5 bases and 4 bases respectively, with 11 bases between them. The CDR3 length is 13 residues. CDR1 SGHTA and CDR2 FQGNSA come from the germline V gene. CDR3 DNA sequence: TGTGCCAGCAGCAAAGACAGATCCTATGGCTACACCTTC. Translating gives CASSKDRSYGYTF. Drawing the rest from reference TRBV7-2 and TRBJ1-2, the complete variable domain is GAGVSQSPSNKVTEKGKDVELRCDPISGHTALYWYRQSLGQGLEFLIYFQGNSAPDKSGLPSDRFSAERTGGSVSTLTIQRTQQEDSAVYLCASSKDRSYGYTFGSGTRLTVV.

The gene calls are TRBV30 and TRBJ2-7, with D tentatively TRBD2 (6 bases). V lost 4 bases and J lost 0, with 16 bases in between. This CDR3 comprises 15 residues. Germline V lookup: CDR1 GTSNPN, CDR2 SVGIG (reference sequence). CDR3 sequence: CAWTRRAGSSYEQYF. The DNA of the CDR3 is TGTGCCTGGACCCGTAGGGCGGGGAGCTCCTACGAGCAGTACTTC.

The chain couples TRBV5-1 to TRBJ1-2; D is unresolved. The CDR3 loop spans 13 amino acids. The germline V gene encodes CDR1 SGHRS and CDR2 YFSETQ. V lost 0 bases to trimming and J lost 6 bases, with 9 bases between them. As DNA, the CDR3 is TGCGCCAGCAGCTTGGCGGACGGGCATGGCTACACCTTC. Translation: CASSLADGHGYTF. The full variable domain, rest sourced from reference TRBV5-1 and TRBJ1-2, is KAGVTQTPRYLIKTRGQQVTLSCSPISGHRSVSWYQQTPGQGLQFLFEYFSETQRNKGNFPGRFSGRQFSNSRSEMNVSTLELGDSALYLCASSLADGHGYTFGSGTRLTVV.

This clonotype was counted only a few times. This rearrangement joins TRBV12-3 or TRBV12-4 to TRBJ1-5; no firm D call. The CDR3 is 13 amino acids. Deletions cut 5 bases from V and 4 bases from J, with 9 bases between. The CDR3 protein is CASSPRVNQPQHF. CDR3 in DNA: TGTGCCAGCAGTCCCCGGGTTAATCAGCCCCAGCATTTT.

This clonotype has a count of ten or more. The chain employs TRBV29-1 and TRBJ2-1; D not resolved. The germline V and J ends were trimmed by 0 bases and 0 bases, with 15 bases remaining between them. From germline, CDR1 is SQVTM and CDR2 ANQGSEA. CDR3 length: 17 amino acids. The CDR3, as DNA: TGCAGCGTTGAAGAGGCCAGCCCGGAAAGCTCCTACAATGAGCAGTTCTTC. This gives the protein CSVEEASPESSYNEQFF.

In DNA form, the CDR3 reads TGCGCCAGCAGCCTCGGGGCGGGACAGTTCGAGGAAAAACTGTTTTTT. Translation gives CASSLGAGQFEEKLFF. The chain couples TRBV5-1 to TRBJ1-4, with 7 bases fitting TRBD1. V lost 4 bases, J lost 8 bases, and 14 bases stayed unmatched. The CDR3 sequence is 16 residues long. Germline CDR1 reads SGHRS; CDR2 reads YFSETQ.

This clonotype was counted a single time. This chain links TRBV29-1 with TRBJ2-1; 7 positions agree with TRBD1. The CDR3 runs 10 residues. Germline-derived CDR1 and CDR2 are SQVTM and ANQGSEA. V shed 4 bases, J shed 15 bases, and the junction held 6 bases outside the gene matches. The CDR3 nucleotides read TGCAGCGTTGGGGAGACAGGGTGGTTCTTC. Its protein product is CSVGETGWFF.

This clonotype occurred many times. CDR3 nucleotide sequence: TGTGCCACGCCTGGAAAGCGGGGGGTCGTGGAGCAGTTCTTC. Its protein product is CATPGKRGVVEQFF. The gene calls are TRBV10-3 and TRBJ2-1; 9 bases are a match to TRBD2. V was clipped by 10 bases and J by 10 bases; unmatched bases: 14. Germline V lookup: CDR1 ENHRY, CDR2 SYGVKD. CDR3 length: 14 residues.

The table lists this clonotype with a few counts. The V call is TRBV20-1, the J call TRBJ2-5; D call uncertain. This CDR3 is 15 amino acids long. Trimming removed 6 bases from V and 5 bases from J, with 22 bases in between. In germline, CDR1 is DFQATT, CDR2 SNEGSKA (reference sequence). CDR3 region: CSAKNLVSVGETQYF. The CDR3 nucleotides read TGCAGTGCCAAAAATTTAGTTTCCGTTGGGGAGACCCAGTACTTC.

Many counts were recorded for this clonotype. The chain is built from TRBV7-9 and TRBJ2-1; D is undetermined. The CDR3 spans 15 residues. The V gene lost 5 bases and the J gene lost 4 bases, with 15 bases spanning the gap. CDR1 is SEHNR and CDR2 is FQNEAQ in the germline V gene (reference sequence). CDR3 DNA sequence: TGTGCCAGCAGCCCTCGCCGGAAGCTTTACAATGAGCAGTTCTTC. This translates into CASSPRRKLYNEQFF.